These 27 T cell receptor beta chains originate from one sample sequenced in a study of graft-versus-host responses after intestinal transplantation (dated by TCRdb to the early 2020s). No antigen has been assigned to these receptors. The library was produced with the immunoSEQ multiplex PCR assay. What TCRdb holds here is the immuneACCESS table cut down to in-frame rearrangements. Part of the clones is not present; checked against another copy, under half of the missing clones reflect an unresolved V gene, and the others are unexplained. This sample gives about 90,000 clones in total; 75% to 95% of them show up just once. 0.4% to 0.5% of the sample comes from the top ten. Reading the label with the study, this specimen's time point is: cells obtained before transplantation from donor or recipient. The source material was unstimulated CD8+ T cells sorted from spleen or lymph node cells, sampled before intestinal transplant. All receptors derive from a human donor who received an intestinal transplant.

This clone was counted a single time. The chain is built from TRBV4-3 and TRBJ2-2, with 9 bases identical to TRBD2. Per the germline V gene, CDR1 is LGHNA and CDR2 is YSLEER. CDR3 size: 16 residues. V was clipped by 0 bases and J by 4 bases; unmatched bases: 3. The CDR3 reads CASSQEAGGPTGELFF. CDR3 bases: TGCGCCAGCAGCCAAGAAGCGGGGGGCCCCACCGGGGAGCTGTTTTTT.

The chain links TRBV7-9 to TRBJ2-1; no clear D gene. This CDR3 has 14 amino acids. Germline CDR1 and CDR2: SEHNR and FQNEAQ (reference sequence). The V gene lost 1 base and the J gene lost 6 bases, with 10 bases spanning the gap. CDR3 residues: CASSLERSVNEQFF. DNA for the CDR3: TGTGCCAGCAGCTTAGAGCGCAGTGTCAATGAGCAGTTCTTC.

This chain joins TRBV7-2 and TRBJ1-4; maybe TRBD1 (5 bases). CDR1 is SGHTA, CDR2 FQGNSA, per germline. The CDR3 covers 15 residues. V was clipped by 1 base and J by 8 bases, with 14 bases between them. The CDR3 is CASSLGAGVGEKLFF. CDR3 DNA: TGTGCCAGCAGCTTAGGGGCGGGGGTAGGCGAAAAACTGTTTTTT. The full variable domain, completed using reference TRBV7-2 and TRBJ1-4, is GAGVSQSPSNKVTEKGKDVELRCDPISGHTALYWYRQSLGQGLEFLIYFQGNSAPDKSGLPSDRFSAERTGGSVSTLTIQRTQQEDSAVYLCASSLGAGVGEKLFFGSGTQLSVL.

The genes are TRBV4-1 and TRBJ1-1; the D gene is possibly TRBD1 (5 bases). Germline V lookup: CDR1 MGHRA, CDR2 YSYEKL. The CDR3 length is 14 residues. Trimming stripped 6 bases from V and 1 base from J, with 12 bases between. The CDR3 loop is CASSRGIANTEAFF. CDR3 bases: TGCGCCAGCAGTAGGGGCATTGCGAACACTGAAGCTTTCTTT.

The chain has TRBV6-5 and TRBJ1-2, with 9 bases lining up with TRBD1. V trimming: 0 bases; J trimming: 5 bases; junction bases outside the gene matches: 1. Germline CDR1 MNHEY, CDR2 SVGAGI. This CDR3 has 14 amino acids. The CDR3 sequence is CASSYSGQGYGYTF. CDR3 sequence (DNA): TGTGCCAGCAGTTACTCGGGACAGGGATATGGCTACACCTTC.

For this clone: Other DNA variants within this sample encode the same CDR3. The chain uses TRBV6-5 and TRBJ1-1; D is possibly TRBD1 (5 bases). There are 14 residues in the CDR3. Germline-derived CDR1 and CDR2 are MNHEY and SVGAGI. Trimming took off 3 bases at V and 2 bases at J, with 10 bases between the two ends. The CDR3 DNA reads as TGTGCCAGCAGTTATGACAGCCCTAACACTGAAGCTTTCTTT. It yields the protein CASSYDSPNTEAFF.

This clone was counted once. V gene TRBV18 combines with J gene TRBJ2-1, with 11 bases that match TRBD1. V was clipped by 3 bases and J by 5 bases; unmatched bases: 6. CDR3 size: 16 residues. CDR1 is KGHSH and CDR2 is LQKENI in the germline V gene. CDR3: CASSPRDRGFDNEQFF. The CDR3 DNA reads TGTGCCAGCTCACCGCGGGACAGGGGGTTCGACAATGAGCAGTTCTTC.

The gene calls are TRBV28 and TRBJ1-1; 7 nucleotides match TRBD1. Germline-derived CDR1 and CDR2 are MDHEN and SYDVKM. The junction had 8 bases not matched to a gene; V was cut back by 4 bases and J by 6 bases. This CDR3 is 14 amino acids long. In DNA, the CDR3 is TGTGCCAGCAGTTACCGGGACAGTGAGGCTGAAGCTTTCTTT. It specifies CASSYRDSEAEAFF.

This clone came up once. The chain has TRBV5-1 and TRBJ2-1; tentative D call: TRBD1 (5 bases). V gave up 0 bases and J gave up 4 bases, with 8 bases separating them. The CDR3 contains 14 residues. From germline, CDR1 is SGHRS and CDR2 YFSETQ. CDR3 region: CASSLAGPYNEQFF. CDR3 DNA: TGCGCCAGCAGCTTGGCAGGGCCGTACAATGAGCAGTTCTTC. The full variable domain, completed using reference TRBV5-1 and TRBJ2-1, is KAGVTQTPRYLIKTRGQQVTLSCSPISGHRSVSWYQQTPGQGLQFLFEYFSETQRNKGNFPGRFSGRQFSNSRSEMNVSTLELGDSALYLCASSLAGPYNEQFFGPGTRLTVL.

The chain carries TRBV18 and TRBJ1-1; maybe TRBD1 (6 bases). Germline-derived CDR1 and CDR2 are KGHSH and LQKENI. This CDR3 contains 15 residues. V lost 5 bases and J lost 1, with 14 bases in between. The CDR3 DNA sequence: TGTGCCAGCTCATCCCAGCGGGGACAGAACACTGAAGCTTTCTTT. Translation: CASSSQRGQNTEAFF.

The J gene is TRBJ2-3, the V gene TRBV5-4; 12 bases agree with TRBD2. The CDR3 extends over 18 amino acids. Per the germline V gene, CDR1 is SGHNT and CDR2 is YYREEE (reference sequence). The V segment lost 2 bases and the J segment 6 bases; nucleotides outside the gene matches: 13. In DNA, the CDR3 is TGTGCCAGCAGCTTAGACCTTAGACTAGCGGGGGAAACGGATACGCAGTATTTT. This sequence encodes CASSLDLRLAGETDTQYF.

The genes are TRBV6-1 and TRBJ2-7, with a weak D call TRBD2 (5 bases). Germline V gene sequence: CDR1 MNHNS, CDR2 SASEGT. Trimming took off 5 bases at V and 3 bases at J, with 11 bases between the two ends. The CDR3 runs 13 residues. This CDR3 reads CASSQRMSYEQYF. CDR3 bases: TGTGCCAGCAGTCAGCGGATGAGCTACGAGCAGTACTTC.

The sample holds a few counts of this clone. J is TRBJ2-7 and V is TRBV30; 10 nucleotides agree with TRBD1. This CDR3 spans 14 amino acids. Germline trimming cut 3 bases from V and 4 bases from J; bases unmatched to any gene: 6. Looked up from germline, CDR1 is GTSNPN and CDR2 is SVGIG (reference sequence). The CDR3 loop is CAWRQPGQGYEQYF. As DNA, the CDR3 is TGTGCCTGGAGGCAACCGGGACAGGGGTACGAGCAGTACTTC.

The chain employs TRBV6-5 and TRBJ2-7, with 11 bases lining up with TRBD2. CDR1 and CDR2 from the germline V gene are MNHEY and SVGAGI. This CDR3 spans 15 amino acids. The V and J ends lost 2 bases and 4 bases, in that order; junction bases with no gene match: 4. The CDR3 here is CASSYEGLAVYEQYF. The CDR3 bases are TGTGCCAGCAGTTACGAGGGACTAGCGGTGTACGAGCAGTACTTC.

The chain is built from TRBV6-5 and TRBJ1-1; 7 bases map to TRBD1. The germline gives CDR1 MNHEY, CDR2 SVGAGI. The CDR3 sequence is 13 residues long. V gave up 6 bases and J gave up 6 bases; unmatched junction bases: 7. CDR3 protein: CASSFRDRSEAFF. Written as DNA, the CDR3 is TGTGCCAGCAGCTTCCGGGACAGATCTGAAGCTTTCTTT.

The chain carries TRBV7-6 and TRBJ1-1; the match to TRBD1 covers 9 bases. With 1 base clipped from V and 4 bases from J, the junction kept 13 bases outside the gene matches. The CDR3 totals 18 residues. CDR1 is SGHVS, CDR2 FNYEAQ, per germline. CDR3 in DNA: TGTGCCAGCAGCTTAGGGCACGACAGGGGGGAAGGTACCACTGAAGCTTTCTTT. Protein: CASSLGHDRGEGTTEAFF.

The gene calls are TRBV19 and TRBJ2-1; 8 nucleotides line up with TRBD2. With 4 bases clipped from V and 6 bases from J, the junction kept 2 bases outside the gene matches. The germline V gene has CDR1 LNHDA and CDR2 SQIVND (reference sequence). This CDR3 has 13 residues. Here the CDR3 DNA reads TGTGCCAGTAGTAACGCGGGGGGCAATGAGCAGTTCTTC. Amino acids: CASSNAGGNEQFF.

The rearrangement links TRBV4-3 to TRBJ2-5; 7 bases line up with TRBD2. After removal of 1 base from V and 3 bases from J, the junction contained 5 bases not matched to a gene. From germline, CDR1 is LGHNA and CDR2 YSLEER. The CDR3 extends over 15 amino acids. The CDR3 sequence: CASSQGRGREETQYF. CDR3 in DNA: TGCGCCAGCAGCCAAGGCCGGGGGAGGGAAGAGACCCAGTACTTC.

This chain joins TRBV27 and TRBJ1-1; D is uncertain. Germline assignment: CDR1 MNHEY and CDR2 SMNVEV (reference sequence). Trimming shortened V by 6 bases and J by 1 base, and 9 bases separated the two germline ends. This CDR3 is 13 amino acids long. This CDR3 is CASSLIGNTEAFF. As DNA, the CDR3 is TGTGCCAGCAGCTTGATCGGGAACACTGAAGCTTTCTTT.

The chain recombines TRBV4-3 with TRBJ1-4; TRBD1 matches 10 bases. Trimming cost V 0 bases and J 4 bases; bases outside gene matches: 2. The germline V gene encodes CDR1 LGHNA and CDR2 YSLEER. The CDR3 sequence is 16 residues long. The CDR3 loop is CASSQDGTGVNEKLFF. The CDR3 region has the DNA TGCGCCAGCAGCCAAGATGGGACAGGGGTTAATGAAAAACTGTTTTTT.

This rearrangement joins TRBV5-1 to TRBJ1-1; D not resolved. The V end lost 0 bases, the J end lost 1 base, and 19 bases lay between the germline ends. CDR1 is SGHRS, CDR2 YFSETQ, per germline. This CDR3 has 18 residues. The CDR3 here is CASSLESFNRLPNTEAFF. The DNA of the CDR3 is TGCGCCAGCAGCTTGGAAAGTTTTAACAGACTACCGAACACTGAAGCTTTCTTT.

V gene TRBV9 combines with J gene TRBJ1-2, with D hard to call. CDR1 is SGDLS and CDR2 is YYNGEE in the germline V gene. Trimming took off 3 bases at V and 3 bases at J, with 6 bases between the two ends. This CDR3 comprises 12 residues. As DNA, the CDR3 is TGTGCCAGCAGCGCGCCGGACTATGGCTACACCTTC. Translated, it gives CASSAPDYGYTF.

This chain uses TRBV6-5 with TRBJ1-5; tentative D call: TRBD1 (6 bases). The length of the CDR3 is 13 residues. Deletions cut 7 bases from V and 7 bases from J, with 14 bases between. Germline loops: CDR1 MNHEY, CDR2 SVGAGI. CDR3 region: CASTTRGGQPQHF. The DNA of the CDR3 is TGTGCCAGCACCACGCGAGGGGGACAGCCCCAGCATTTT.

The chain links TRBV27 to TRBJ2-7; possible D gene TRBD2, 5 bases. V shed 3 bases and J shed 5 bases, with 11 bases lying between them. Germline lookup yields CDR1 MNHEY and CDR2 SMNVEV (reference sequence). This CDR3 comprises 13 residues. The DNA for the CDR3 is TGTGCCAGCAGTTTCCGAGGGCGGCACGAGCAGTACTTC. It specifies CASSFRGRHEQYF.

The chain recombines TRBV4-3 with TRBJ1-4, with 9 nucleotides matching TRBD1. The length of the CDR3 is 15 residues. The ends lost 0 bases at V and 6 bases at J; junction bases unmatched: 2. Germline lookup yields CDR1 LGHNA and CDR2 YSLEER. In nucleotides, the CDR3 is TGCGCCAGCAGCCAAGACCGGACAGGGGATGAAAAACTGTTTTTT. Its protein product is CASSQDRTGDEKLFF.

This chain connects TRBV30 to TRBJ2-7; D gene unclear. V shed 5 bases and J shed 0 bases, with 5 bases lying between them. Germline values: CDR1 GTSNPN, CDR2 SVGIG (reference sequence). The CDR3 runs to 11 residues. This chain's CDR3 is CAWESSYEQYF. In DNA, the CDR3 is TGTGCCTGGGAGTCCTCCTACGAGCAGTACTTC.

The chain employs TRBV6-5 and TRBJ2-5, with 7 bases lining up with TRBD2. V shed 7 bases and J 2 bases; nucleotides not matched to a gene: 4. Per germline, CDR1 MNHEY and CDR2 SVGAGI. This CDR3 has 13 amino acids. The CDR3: CASNLGGQETQYF. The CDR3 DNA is TGTGCCAGCAACCTGGGGGGGCAAGAGACCCAGTACTTC.